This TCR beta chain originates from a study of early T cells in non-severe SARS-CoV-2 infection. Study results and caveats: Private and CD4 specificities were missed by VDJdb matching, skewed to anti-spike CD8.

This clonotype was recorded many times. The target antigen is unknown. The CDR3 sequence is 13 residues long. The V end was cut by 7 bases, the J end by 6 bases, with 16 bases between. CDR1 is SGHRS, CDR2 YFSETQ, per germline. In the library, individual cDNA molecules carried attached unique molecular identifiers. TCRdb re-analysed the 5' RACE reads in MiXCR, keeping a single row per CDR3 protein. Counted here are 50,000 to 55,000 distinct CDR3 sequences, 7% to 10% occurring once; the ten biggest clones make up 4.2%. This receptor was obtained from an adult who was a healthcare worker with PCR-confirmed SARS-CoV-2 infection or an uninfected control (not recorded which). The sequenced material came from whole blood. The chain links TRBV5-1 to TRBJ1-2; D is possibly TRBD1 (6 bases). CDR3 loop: CASGQSRGDGYTF. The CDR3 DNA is TGCGCCAGCGGACAGTCCCGCGGAGATGGCTACACCTTC.